This T cell receptor beta chain emerged from a study of blood T cell repertoires in COVID-19. Study-level background: Some COVID-19 samples were acute and others convalescent; all came from the United States, Italy and Spain. PBMCs, B-cell-depleted T cells, or T cells were the source of the cDNA or gDNA that made up the material.

Recruitment covered about 26 US areas and drew participants whose ages spanned roughly 18 to 89 years. Researchers sorted participants into cohorts using their self-reported clinical history. V lost 6 bases and J lost 6, with 21 bases in between. The CDR3 is made up of 15 amino acids. Per germline, CDR1 MNHEY and CDR2 SVGAGI. Clones were read by immunoSEQ multiplex PCR, and TCRdb kept only the in-frame ones, dropping some. The table has fewer than 350,000 clones, 75% to 90% seen once. The chain employs TRBV6-5 and TRBJ2-7; unclear D gene. Sequenced input: PBMCs or T cells enriched from blood (not recorded which). The sequence was collected from a man in his sixties who had recovered from COVID-19. The CDR3 sequence: CASRNPGVWSSEQYF. The CDR3 DNA follows: TGTGCCAGCAGAAACCCCGGTGTATGGAGCTCCGAGCAGTACTTC.